A single sample gave rise to the 2 T cell receptor beta chains below, sequenced in a study of blood T cells in healthy people across ages. The use of a sample-barcoded 5' primer and a J-beta primer mix characterized a second PCR of roughly 7 to 11 cycles. TCRdb recomputed calls from the 5' RACE reads with MiXCR, one row per CDR3 protein. The sample records around 800,000 distinct CDR3 sequences, 62% being singletons. The sequenced sample consisted of blood. The receptors derive from a man aged 25 to 40 in good health.

J is TRBJ2-5 and V is TRBV6-5; tentatively, D is TRBD2 (7 bases). The V gene's germline CDR1 is MNHEY and CDR2 SVGAGI. V was clipped by 1 base and J by 5 bases, with 17 bases between them. This CDR3 has 16 residues. The CDR3 DNA follows: TGTGCCAGCAGTTACTTCCGGGGGCAGGGAGGGGAGACCCAGTACTTC. Its protein product is CASSYFRGQGGETQYF.

The gene calls are TRBV20-1 and TRBJ2-5; 9 bases match TRBD1. The CDR3 covers 13 residues. Germline V gene data show CDR1 as DFQATT and CDR2 as SNEGSKA (reference sequence). The CDR3 sequence is CSVPGQGFREQYF. The CDR3 bases are TGCAGCGTCCCGGGACAGGGCTTCAGAGAGCAGTACTTC.